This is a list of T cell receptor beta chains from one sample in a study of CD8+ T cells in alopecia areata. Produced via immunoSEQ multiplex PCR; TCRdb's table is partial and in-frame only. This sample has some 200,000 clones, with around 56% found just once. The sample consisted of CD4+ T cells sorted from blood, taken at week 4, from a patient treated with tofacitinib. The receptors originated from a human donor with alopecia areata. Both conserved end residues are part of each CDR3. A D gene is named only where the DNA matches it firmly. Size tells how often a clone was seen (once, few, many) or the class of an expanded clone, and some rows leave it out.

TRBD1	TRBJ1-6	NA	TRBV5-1	CASSLSGTAEYSPLHF	TGCGCCAGCAGCTTATCCGGGACAGCGGAATATTCACCCCTCCACTTT
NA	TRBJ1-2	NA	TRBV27	CASRPQGPHGYTF	TGTGCCAGCAGGCCGCAGGGTCCGCATGGCTACACCTTC
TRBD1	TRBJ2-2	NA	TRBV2	CASSEGGQGLAGELFF	TGTGCCAGCAGTGAAGGTGGACAGGGATTGGCCGGGGAGCTGTTTTTT
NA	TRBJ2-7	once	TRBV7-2	CASSLSLYEQYF	TGTGCCAGCAGCCTATCCCTCTACGAGCAGTACTTC
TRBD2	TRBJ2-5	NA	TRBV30	CAWSMGGYQETQYF	TGTGCCTGGAGTATGGGGGGGTACCAAGAGACCCAGTACTTC
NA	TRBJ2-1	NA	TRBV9	CASSVESRYNEQFF	TGTGCCAGCAGCGTAGAGTCCCGTTACAATGAGCAGTTCTTC
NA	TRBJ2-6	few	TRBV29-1	CSVLPGTWASGANVLTF	TGCAGCGTTTTACCCGGGACGTGGGCGTCTGGGGCCAACGTCCTGACTTTC
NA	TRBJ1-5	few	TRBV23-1	CASSRTLTWGPQHF	TGCGCCAGCAGTCGGACCCTGACATGGGGGCCCCAGCATTTT
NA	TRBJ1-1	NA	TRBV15	CATSRDPGGSTEAFF	TGTGCCACCAGCAGAGATCCGGGGGGTAGCACTGAAGCTTTCTTT
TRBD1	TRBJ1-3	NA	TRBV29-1	CSVVLGQLSSGNTIYF	TGCAGCGTTGTCTTGGGACAGCTGAGCTCTGGAAACACCATATATTTT
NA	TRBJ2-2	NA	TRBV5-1	CASSLGRVTGELFF	TGCGCCAGCAGCTTGGGAAGGGTCACCGGGGAGCTGTTTTTT
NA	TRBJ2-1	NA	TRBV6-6	CASSGDSSDEQFF	TGTGCCAGCAGCGGAGACAGCAGCGATGAGCAGTTCTTC
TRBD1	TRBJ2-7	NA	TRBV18	CASSPTGQGRYEQYF	TGTGCCAGCTCACCAACGGGACAGGGCAGATACGAGCAGTACTTC
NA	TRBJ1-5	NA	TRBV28	CASSLREGWNQPQHF	TGTGCCAGCAGTTTACGTGAGGGTTGGAATCAGCCCCAGCATTTT
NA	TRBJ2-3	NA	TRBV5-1	CASSPGTARDTQYF	TGCGCCAGCAGCCCCGGCACAGCGCGGGATACGCAGTATTTT
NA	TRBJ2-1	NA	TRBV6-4	CASALWQNNEQFF	TGTGCCAGCGCACTCTGGCAGAACAATGAGCAGTTCTTC
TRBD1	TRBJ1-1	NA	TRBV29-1	CSVENRGLNTEAFF	TGCAGCGTTGAAAACAGGGGACTGAACACTGAAGCTTTCTTT
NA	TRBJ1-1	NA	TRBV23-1	CASSQSQAGMNTEAFF	TGCGCCAGCAGTCAATCTCAGGCAGGGATGAACACTGAAGCTTTCTTT
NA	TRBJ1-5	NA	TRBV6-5	CASSSSWTSNQPQHF	TGTGCCAGCAGTTCGTCGTGGACAAGCAATCAGCCCCAGCATTTT
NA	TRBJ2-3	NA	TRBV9	CASTAAPLGRGTDTQYF	TGTGCCAGCACCGCGGCCCCCTTAGGGAGAGGCACAGATACGCAGTATTTT
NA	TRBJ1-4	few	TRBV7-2	CASSLRALTGFKGKLFF	TGTGCCAGCAGCCTCAGAGCTCTGACAGGATTTAAAGGAAAACTGTTTTTT
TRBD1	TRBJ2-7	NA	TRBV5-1	CASSLFLGTGGYEQYF	TGCGCCAGCAGCTTGTTTCTCGGGACAGGGGGCTACGAGCAGTACTTC
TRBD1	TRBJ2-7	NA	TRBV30	CAWSEGGSVGIEQYF	TGTGCCTGGAGTGAAGGGGGCTCGGTCGGGATAGAGCAGTACTTC
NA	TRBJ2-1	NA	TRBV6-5	CASRRDLKQFF	TGTGCCAGCAGACGCGACTTGAAACAGTTCTTC
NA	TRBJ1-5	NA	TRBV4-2	CASSQTDRRLNQPQHF	TGTGCCAGCAGCCAAACCGACAGAAGGTTAAATCAGCCCCAGCATTTT
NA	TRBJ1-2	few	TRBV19	CASMETAVYGYTF	TGTGCCAGTATGGAAACAGCAGTCTATGGCTACACCTTC
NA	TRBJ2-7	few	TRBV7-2	CASSLVGYEQYF	TGTGCCAGCAGCTTAGTAGGGTACGAGCAGTACTTC
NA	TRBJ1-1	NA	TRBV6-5	CASTYRERSTEAFF	TGTGCCAGCACCTACAGGGAAAGGAGCACTGAAGCTTTCTTT
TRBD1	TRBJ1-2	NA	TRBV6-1	CASSEQQGADGYTF	TGTGCCAGCAGTGAGCAACAGGGGGCGGATGGCTACACCTTC
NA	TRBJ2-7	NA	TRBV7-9	CASSSYRTDAREQYF	TGTGCCAGCAGCTCCTATAGGACGGATGCGCGGGAGCAGTACTTC
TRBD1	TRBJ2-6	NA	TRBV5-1	CASSVDRAGANVLTF	TGCGCCAGCAGTGTGGACAGGGCGGGGGCCAACGTCCTGACTTTC
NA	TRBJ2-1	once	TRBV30	CAWSVPLGYSNNEQFF	TGTGCCTGGAGTGTACCTCTGGGGTACTCGAACAATGAGCAGTTCTTC
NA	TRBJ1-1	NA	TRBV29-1	CSVGRTASNTEAFF	TGCAGCGTTGGGAGGACAGCCTCGAACACTGAAGCTTTCTTT
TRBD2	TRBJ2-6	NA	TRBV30	CAWSVRGGAGANVLTF	TGTGCCTGGAGTGTACGGGGAGGGGCCGGGGCCAACGTCCTGACTTTC
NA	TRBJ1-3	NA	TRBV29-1	CSGGSNGNTIYF	TGCAGCGGGGGGTCCAACGGAAACACCATATATTTT
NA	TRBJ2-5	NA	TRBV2	CASSANRAGETQYF	TGTGCCAGCAGTGCCAACAGGGCAGGGGAGACCCAGTACTTC
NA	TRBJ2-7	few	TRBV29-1	CSVVFWPSYEQYF	TGCAGCGTTGTTTTCTGGCCATCCTACGAGCAGTACTTC
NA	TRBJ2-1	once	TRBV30	CAWSVIIEQFF	TGTGCCTGGAGTGTTATTATTGAGCAGTTCTTC
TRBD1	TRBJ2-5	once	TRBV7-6	CASSYGQGGPQYF	TGTGCCAGCAGCTATGGACAGGGCGGGCCCCAGTACTTC
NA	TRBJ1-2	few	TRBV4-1	CASSQEKGNGYTF	TGCGCCAGCAGCCAAGAGAAGGGGAATGGCTACACCTTC
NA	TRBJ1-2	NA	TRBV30	CAWTPIGGSNYGYTF	TGTGCCTGGACGCCTATTGGGGGTTCTAACTATGGCTACACCTTC
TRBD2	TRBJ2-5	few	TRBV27	CASSLSKASGGQETQYF	TGTGCCAGCAGTTTATCGAAGGCTAGCGGGGGCCAAGAGACCCAGTACTTC
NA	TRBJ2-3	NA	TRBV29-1	CSVVDGTDTQYF	TGCAGCGTTGTTGACGGGACAGATACGCAGTATTTT
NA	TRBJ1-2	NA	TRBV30	CAWSVRRGSYGYTF	TGTGCCTGGAGTGTACGCCGGGGGAGCTATGGCTACACCTTC
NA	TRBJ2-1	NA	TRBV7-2	CASSLGRSNEQFF	TGTGCCAGCAGCTTAGGCAGGTCAAATGAGCAGTTCTTC
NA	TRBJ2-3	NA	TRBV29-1	CSVERSPDTQYF	TGCAGCGTTGAGAGGAGCCCAGATACGCAGTATTTT
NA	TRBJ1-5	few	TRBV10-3	CAISESQNQPQHF	TGTGCCATCAGTGAGTCGCAGAATCAGCCCCAGCATTTT
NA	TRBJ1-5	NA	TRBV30	CAWSLAGFNNQPQHF	TGTGCCTGGAGTCTGGCAGGGTTTAATAATCAGCCCCAGCATTTT
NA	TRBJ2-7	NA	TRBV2	CASCESSYEQYF	TGTGCCAGCTGTGAGTCCTCCTACGAGCAGTACTTC
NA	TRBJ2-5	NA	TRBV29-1	CSVVGAQETQYF	TGCAGCGTTGTGGGGGCCCAAGAGACCCAGTACTTC
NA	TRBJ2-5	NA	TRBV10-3	CAISELAGTSGETQYF	TGTGCCATCAGTGAGTTAGCCGGGACCAGTGGTGAGACCCAGTACTTC
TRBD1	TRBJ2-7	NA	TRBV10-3	CAISARTGIYEQYF	TGTGCCATCAGTGCCAGGACAGGGATCTACGAGCAGTACTTC
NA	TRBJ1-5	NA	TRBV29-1	CSAGGEGQPQHF	TGCAGCGCCGGGGGGGAGGGACAGCCCCAGCATTTT